This T cell receptor beta chain was captured by sequencing in a study of cytomegalovirus exposure and HLA in healthy donors (dated by TCRdb to 2016 to 2017). Background on the whole study: An earlier analysis of about 530 of the donors reported 250 to 350 Gb of sequence data and around 100 million unique TCR beta sequences obtained from about 170 million T cells. An early release covering approximately 600 HLA-typed donors comprised 250 to 350 gigabases of sequencing data and 85 million to 100 million unique TCR sequences. Of the roughly 400 genotyped donors, 81% fell in the genetic ancestry cluster associated with self-reported Caucasian donors. The aim of the study was to test whether cataloging public T cell receptors could identify signatures of past pathogen exposure. Using immunosequencing, the study profiled T cell repertoires from around 670 subjects and related those repertoires to cytomegalovirus serostatus. In addition to the first cohort of 666 subjects, a separate validation cohort of some 120 different subjects was used. To predict cytomegalovirus infection status, the study combined high-throughput TCR immunosequencing, statistical association of individual TCRs with disease status, and machine learning. In a later analysis, previously published TCR beta repertoires from more than 500 donors were re-analyzed and high-resolution HLA genotyping was added so that TCR occurrence patterns could be studied. Rather than drawing on any new phenotypic data, the later analysis identified candidate immune exposures from TCR beta sequences and the way those sequences occurred across donors. In an earlier analysis of roughly 580 of the donors, high-throughput TCR beta sequencing was used to judge whether each TCR beta V gene segment behaved as functional or pseudogenic. Donor age, sex, ethnicity and CMV serostatus were compiled together with the repertoire data. A later genetic analysis used genome-wide SNP genotypes for 398 of the 666 donors, treating that subset as a discovery cohort. Every discovery cohort repertoire had been produced on one sequencing platform. Class I and class II HLA loci were covered by the typing at four-digit resolution. The number of typed donors differed by locus: roughly 629-640 for A, B, C, DRB1 and DQB1; 522 for DQA1; approximately 600 for DPA1; and 400 to 480 for DPB1. Roughly five DR-DQ haplotypes were treated as single units for association and clustering because of strong linkage in the cohort. On average, about 200,000 unique TCR beta nucleotide sequences were sequenced per donor among 398 genotyped donors of the cohort, with about 19% of those sequences being non-productive. The research as a whole found: In a later genetic analysis, fewer N-insertions in productive TCRs were reported among donors in an Asian-associated ancestry cluster than the 666-donor mean. A further reported finding was that TCR beta sequences accurately predicted the HLA-A and HLA-B alleles for most subjects in the first cohort. A later analysis found that HLA-associated TCR beta chains were more clonally expanded and had lower generation probabilities than equally common non-associated chains. The classifier was reported to diagnose cytomegalovirus status with high specificity and sensitivity in both the original and validation cohorts. Because counts were too low, more than 15 rarely observed V segments, including chromosome 9 orphons, were excluded from the earlier analysis of around 590 of the donors. Because HLA typing was unavailable for some donors at each locus, only the typed subset was used in association tests. An association between a missense DCLRE1C variant and V-gene and J-gene trimming of TCR beta chains was found in a later genetic analysis and replicated in an independent cohort. A later analysis reported that several top co-occurrence clusters appeared linked to parvovirus B19, influenza, CMV and Epstein-Barr virus. Most TCR sequences were seen in very few donors, while some public TCRs were found in many individuals. At a false discovery rate of 0.05, a later analysis linked fewer than 20,000 TCR beta sequences to specific HLA alleles. Correlated functional status among segregating V segments might reflect linkage disequilibrium, but an unknown experimental factor could not be ruled out. A group of highly shared sequence variants was considered likely to be a technical artifact of the sequencing pipeline. It was suggested by the authors that the approach could potentially be generalized to other disease states and immunological phenotypes. Because the 87-base-pair reads could not distinguish some IMGT-functional V segments, including TRBV6-2 and TRBV6-3, those segments were excluded. In an earlier analysis of some 640 of the donors, most TCR beta V segments were observed in productive rearrangements about 90% or about 30% of the time, broadly matching IMGT annotations. In a later analysis, most CMV-associated TCR beta chains were found to appear HLA-restricted, with HLA associations seemingly driven largely by CMV exposure. The only immune exposure information available for the cohort was CMV serostatus. The presence/absence analyses assumed that sequencing depth was roughly uniform across donors, and that assumption may not be true. According to a later analysis, TCR association rates differed among HLA loci, with DRB1 alleles showing the most associated TCRs and HLA-C alleles showing the fewest. When HLA alleles, especially DR and DQ, strongly co-occurred, TCR associations were difficult to assign to individual alleles. In vitro tests confirmed that a few of the cytomegalovirus-associated TCR beta chains recognize cytomegalovirus antigens. The study gave a list of some 150 TCR beta chains associated with cytomegalovirus. This cohort had only TCR beta chains sequenced, and the lack of alpha or paired-chain data limited which features could be detected.

Receptors were amplified or captured by the immunoSEQ multiplex PCR assay. For the multiplex PCR, a mixture combining 60 forward primers for TCR Vbeta segments and 13 reverse primers for TCR Jbeta segments was used. Amplification of the CDR3 region of rearranged TCR beta genes was performed with a multiplex PCR assay on genomic DNA. The amplified TCR beta libraries were sequenced on the Illumina HiSeq System as 87-base-pair reads. For the original study's pipeline: Across the 500 to 700 repertoires, a later analysis counted roughly 84 million unique TCR beta chains, roughly 11 million of which were shared by at least two donors. A nearest-neighbor algorithm error-corrected the raw reads and collapsed the reads into unique sequences, merging closely related sequences to remove PCR and sequencing errors. Alignment of CDR3 sequences to IMGT reference sequences was used to assign V, D and J gene segments. Each retained sequence needed at least a six-nucleotide match to both a V gene segment and a J gene segment. A rearrangement counted as productive if the CDR3 had no stop codons and remained in frame with V and J, and every other rearrangement counted as non-productive. Following IMGT convention, CDR3 was defined as the stretch from the second conserved V-encoded cysteine to the conserved J-encoded phenylalanine. Sequences without an unambiguous match to a single V gene segment were excluded from the earlier analysis of about 600 of the donors. An earlier analysis of a few hundred of the donors called V segments functional above 56.7% productive rearrangements and segregating when the between-donor standard deviation exceeded 5%. To diagnose cytomegalovirus status from the catalog of TCR beta chain sequences, a statistical classification framework was built. In a later analysis, V and J genes were assigned by comparing TCR nucleotide sequences against IMGT/GENE-DB human TR gene sequences. In a later analysis, CDR3 sequences and most-parsimonious VDJ recombination scenarios were assigned using the TCRdist pipeline. In a later analysis, every TCR beta chain was defined by the combination of its CDR3 amino acid sequence and its V-gene family, and reads without a unique V-gene family were dropped. In a later analysis, around 650 highly shared, low-generation-probability nucleotide sequences were removed to address suspected cross-contamination and a sequencing artifact. For each public chain, a later analysis derived a clonal expansion index from normalized ranks of inferred template counts within each repertoire. Generation probabilities in a later analysis came from a VDJ recombination model fitted to out-of-frame rearrangements, and those results were checked against IGoR. In a later analysis, hypergeometric tests were used to score TCR-TCR, TCR-HLA and TCR-CMV co-occurrence, with a repertoire-size bias correction applied to TCR pairs. To estimate false discovery rates, a later analysis permuted the HLA or CMV assignments 20 times. In a later analysis, co-occurring TCRs were grouped using DBSCAN, with TCRdist sequence similarity added in when clustering inside HLA-allele-positive subsets. Repertoires with fewer than 30,000 or more than 120,000 public chains, plus five repertoires with anomalous nucleotide sharing, were excluded from co-occurrence clustering. The table was pulled from immuneACCESS by TCRdb, which kept in-frame rearrangements only. Such tables lose some clones; where checked, under half of the loss comes from unresolved V genes, and the rest has no known cause. From that table come the V and J calls and clone size; the DNA was used to work out D and trimming. This sample holds approximately 200,000 clones; 84% were observed only once. About 0.24% of the sample is taken by the ten largest.

The cohort comprised 670 or so healthy bone marrow donors. At the time of sampling, all cohort members were nominally healthy, though unrecorded immune exposures were likely present. The donor tested CMV seronegative and was one of the 352 seronegative cohort members. Every donor gave a peripheral blood sample, and the peripheral blood mononuclear cells from that sample were used for TCR beta sequencing. Genomic DNA was extracted from the blood cell samples with the Qiagen DNeasy Blood Extraction Kit. CDR1 and CDR2, per the germline V gene, are SGDLS and YYNGEE. Trimming removed 0 bases from V and 5 bases from J, leaving 15 bases between the germline ends. The CDR3 sequence holds 15 residues, the cysteine and phenylalanine included. The sequence is cut down to CDR3 DNA, 45 bases in frame from base 1. The sample holds one count of this clone. The antigen this receptor binds is unknown. No clone much larger than this one lies a single base away; base qualities are absent.

The rearrangement combines TRBV9 with TRBJ2-7; TRBD1 is a possible D gene, resting on 6 matching bases. Sequences were obtained from PBMCs. This receptor was identified in a boy under 18 in good health and CMV-seronegative. The encoded CDR3 is CASSVGGGGFDEQYF. The DNA sequence is TGTGCCAGCAGCGTAGGTGGGGGCGGTTTTGACGAGCAGTACTTC.